The present TCR beta chain was sequenced within a study of T-cell memory formation after mild COVID-19. The overall study: Largely donor-specific TCR clusters were found.

Per the germline V gene, CDR1 is SQVTM and CDR2 is ANQGSEA. CDR3 size: 11 residues. Trimming left V 4 bases short and J 4 bases short, with 8 bases between. This clonotype was seen a handful of times. Constant-segment primers and 5'RACE yielded cDNA libraries for TCR alpha and TCR beta, each carrying sample barcodes and UMIs. TCRdb reanalysed the 5' RACE reads using MiXCR and keeps one entry per CDR3 protein. The repertoire holds under 250,000 distinct CDR3 sequences, with less than 20% as singletons. The genes are TRBV29-1 and TRBJ2-7; maybe TRBD2 (6 bases). This sequence was found in an adult woman who had mild COVID-19 (a few samples of this study predate the infection). Cell type and time point are not known. Sequencing was carried out using PBMCs or a T cell subset sorted from them (not recorded which). CDR3 region: CSVGEEYEQYF. In DNA, the CDR3 is TGCAGCGTTGGGGAGGAATACGAGCAGTACTTC.